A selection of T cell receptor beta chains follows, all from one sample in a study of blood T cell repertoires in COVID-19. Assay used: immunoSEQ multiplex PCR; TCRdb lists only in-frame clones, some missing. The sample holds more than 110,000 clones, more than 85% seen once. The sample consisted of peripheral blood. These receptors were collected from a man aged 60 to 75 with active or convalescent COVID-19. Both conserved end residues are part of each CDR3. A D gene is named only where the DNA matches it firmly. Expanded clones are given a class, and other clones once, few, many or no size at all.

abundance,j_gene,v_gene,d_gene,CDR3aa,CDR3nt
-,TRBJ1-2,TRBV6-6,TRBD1,CASSNRQGANYGYTF,TGTGCCAGCAGTAACCGACAGGGAGCTAACTATGGCTACACCTTC
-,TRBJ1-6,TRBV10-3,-,CAISGGGPNSPLHF,TGTGCCATCAGTGGGGGGGGGCCTAATTCACCCCTCCACTTT
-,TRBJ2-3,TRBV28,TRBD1,CASIMDRATDTQYF,TGTGCCAGCATAATGGACAGGGCCACAGATACGCAGTATTTT
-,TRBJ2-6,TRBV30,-,CAWSVQSASGANVLTF,TGTGCCTGGAGTGTTCAGAGCGCCTCTGGGGCCAACGTCCTGACTTTC
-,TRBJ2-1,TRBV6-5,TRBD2,CASSRLAVYNEQFF,TGTGCCAGCTCGAGACTAGCGGTATACAATGAGCAGTTCTTC
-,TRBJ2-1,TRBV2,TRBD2,CASSSSGRQFF,TGTGCCAGCAGTTCTAGCGGGAGACAGTTCTTC
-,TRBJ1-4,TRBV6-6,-,CASSYAGSTNEKLFF,TGTGCCAGCAGCTACGCAGGGTCAACTAATGAAAAACTGTTTTTT
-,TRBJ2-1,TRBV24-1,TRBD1,CATSALGQGLNNEQFF,TGTGCCACCAGTGCCCTGGGACAGGGCCTAAACAATGAGCAGTTCTTC
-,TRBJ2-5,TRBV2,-,CATQGSRSQETQYF,TGTGCCACCCAGGGGTCTCGTAGCCAAGAGACCCAGTACTTC
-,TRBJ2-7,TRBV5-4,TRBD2,CASRSTSGALEQYF,TGTGCCAGCAGATCCACTAGCGGGGCTCTCGAGCAGTACTTC
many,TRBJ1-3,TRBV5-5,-,CASSRLQGNTIYF,TGTGCCAGCAGCCGTTTACAGGGAAACACCATATATTTT
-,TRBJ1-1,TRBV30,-,CAWRLVGSTEAFF,TGTGCCTGGAGGCTGGTAGGGAGCACTGAAGCTTTCTTT
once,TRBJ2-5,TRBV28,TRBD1,CASSLDRAAAETQYF,TGTGCCAGCAGTTTGGACAGGGCGGCTGCAGAGACCCAGTACTTC
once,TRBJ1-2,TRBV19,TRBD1,CASSISGPHRGAYGYTF,TGTGCCAGTAGTATTAGTGGTCCCCACAGGGGTGCCTATGGCTACACCTTC
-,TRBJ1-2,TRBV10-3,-,CAISEESYTNYGYTF,TGTGCCATCAGTGAGGAATCTTACACTAACTATGGCTACACCTTC
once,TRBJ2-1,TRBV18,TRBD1,CASSPPGQGAQNEQFF,TGTGCCAGCTCACCACCGGGACAGGGGGCTCAAAATGAGCAGTTCTTC
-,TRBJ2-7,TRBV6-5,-,CASTRSSGSEQYF,TGTGCCAGCACGAGGAGTTCGGGGAGCGAGCAGTACTTC
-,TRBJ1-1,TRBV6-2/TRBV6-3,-,CASSFSKGTRVNTEAFF,TGTGCCAGCAGTTTTTCGAAAGGGACAAGGGTGAACACTGAAGCTTTCTTT
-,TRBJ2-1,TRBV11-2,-,CASSLTANEQFF,TGTGCCAGCAGCTTAACCGCGAATGAGCAGTTCTTC
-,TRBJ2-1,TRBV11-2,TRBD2,CASSSRLGGGYNEQFF,TGTGCCAGCAGCTCCAGATTGGGCGGGGGTTACAATGAGCAGTTCTTC
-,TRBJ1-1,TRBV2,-,CASSFQGLHTEAFF,TGTGCCAGCAGTTTTCAGGGGTTACACACTGAAGCTTTCTTT
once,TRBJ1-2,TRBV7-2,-,CASSFNQNGYTF,TGTGCCAGCAGCTTTAACCAGAATGGCTACACCTTC
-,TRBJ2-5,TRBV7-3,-,CASSPRGGETQYF,TGTGCCAGCAGCCCTCGGGGTGGGGAGACCCAGTACTTC
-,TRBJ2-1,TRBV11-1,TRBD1,CASSLDRGYNEQFF,TGTGCCAGCAGCTTAGACAGGGGATACAATGAGCAGTTCTTC
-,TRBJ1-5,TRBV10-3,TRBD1,CAISDRGQQPQHF,TGTGCCATCAGTGACAGGGGGCAACAGCCCCAGCATTTT
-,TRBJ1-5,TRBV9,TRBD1,CASSANTGDGQPQHF,TGTGCCAGCAGCGCAAATACAGGGGACGGTCAGCCCCAGCATTTT
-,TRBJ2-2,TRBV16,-,CASSQSEAGELFF,TGTGCCAGCAGCCAATCTGAGGCCGGGGAGCTGTTTTTT
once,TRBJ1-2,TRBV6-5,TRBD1,CASSLRTGGNGYTF,TGTGCCAGCAGCCTTCGGACAGGGGGAAATGGCTACACCTTC
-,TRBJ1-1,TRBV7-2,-,CASSDSSANTEAFF,TGTGCCAGCAGCGACTCCAGTGCGAACACTGAAGCTTTCTTT
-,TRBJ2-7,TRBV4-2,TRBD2,CASSKGLAGAFSYEQYF,TGTGCCAGCAGCAAAGGCCTAGCGGGGGCCTTCTCCTACGAGCAGTACTTC
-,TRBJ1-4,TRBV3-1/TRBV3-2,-,CASSQVEEKLFF,TGTGCCAGCAGCCAAGTTGAGGAAAAACTGTTTTTT
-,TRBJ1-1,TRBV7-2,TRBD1,CASSQSRQGAPTEAFF,TGTGCCAGCAGCCAATCTCGACAGGGCGCCCCTACCGAAGCTTTCTTT
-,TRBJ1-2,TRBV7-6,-,CASSRSQGHVANYGYTF,TGTGCCAGCAGTCGAAGCCAGGGGCACGTAGCTAACTATGGCTACACCTTC
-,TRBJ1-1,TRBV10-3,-,CAISGEMNTEAFF,TGTGCCATCAGTGGCGAGATGAACACTGAAGCTTTCTTT
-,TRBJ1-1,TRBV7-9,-,CASSSSGSEAFF,TGTGCCAGCAGCTCATCCGGGAGTGAAGCTTTCTTT
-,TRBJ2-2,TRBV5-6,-,CASSLGHPTGELFF,TGTGCCAGCAGCTTGGGACACCCCACCGGGGAGCTGTTTTTT
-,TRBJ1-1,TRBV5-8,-,CASSFPLTVAANTEAFF,TGTGCCAGCAGCTTCCCGTTGACAGTTGCCGCGAACACTGAAGCTTTCTTT
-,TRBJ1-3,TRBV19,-,CASSIPGNTIYF,TGTGCCAGTAGTATCCCAGGAAACACCATATATTTT
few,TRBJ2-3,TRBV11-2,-,CASSSQGHIVADTQYF,TGTGCCAGCAGCTCCCAGGGCCATATCGTCGCAGATACGCAGTATTTT
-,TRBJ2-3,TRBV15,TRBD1,CATSRDQGQPDTQYF,TGTGCCACCAGCAGAGATCAGGGACAGCCGGATACGCAGTATTTT
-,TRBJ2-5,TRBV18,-,CASQGTLAGTQYF,TGTGCCAGCCAGGGGACGTTGGCCGGGACCCAGTACTTC
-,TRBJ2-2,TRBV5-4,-,CASSLWGVAGELFF,TGTGCCAGCAGCTTGTGGGGGGTGGCCGGGGAGCTGTTTTTT
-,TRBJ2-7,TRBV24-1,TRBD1,CATSTTGSSYEQYF,TGTGCCACCAGCACGACAGGGAGCTCCTACGAGCAGTACTTC
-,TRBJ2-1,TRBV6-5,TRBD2,CASSTSGRLHNEQFF,TGTGCCAGCAGCACTAGCGGGAGGCTCCACAATGAGCAGTTCTTC